This TCR beta chain was obtained from a study of cytomegalovirus exposure and HLA in healthy donors. PCR amplification relied on 60 Vbeta primers (plus 13 Jbeta primers). The table came from immunoSEQ multiplex PCR; TCRdb's copy has only in-frame clones and leaves some out. The sample includes about 160,000 clones, 82% of them seen just once. Points from the study as a whole: Per a later analysis, roughly 17,000 TCR beta sequences showed association with HLA alleles at 0.05 false discovery rate. In a later analysis, an Asian-associated ancestry cluster reportedly showed fewer N-insertions than the roughly 710-donor mean.

Notes on this clone: The antigen is unknown.

The V segment lost 6 bases and the J segment 2 bases; nucleotides outside the gene matches: 15. Germline lookup yields CDR1 ENHRY and CDR2 SYGVKD. This CDR3 spans 18 amino acids. This clonotype originated in a girl aged 2 to 9 in good health and CMV-seropositive. The specimen was PBMCs. This rearrangement joins TRBV10-3 to TRBJ2-7; 11 bases are a match to TRBD1. CDR3 nucleotides: TGTGCCATCAGCCCCGGGACAGGGGGTTTACAAGGTGCCTACGAGCAGTACTTC. Amino acids: CAISPGTGGLQGAYEQYF.